One sample yielded the 21 T cell receptor beta chains listed below, sequenced in a study of control samples from healthy donors and cancer patients. Clones were sequenced by immunoSEQ multiplex PCR, and TCRdb holds only the in-frame ones, with some missing. The sample has around 100,000 clones, just under 95% seen once. Material for sequencing was blood. The receptors stem from a human donor in good health. The donor label of this sample is uncertain.

The chain is built from TRBV24-1 and TRBJ1-1, with D hard to call. The V end lost 3 bases, the J end lost 2 bases, and 12 bases lay between the germline ends. Germline CDR1 KGHDR, CDR2 SFDVKD. This CDR3 is built from 15 residues. The CDR3 bases are TGTGCCACCAGTGATGCTAAAATGGGAAACACTGAAGCTTTCTTT. Translated, it gives CATSDAKMGNTEAFF.

V and J are TRBV5-1 and TRBJ2-7, with D perhaps matching TRBD1 (5 bases). Trimming removed 0 bases from V and 2 bases from J, with 12 bases in between. This CDR3 has 15 residues. Looked up from germline, CDR1 is SGHRS and CDR2 is YFSETQ. CDR3 in amino acids: CASSLGQGAPYEQYF. CDR3 in DNA: TGCGCCAGCAGCTTGGGGCAGGGTGCCCCCTACGAGCAGTACTTC.

This clone was counted once. CDR3 protein: CASKPGTSYGYTF. The CDR3, as DNA: TGTGCCAGCAAACCCGGGACGTCTTATGGCTACACCTTC. V and J are TRBV7-9 and TRBJ1-2, with a possible D match to TRBD1 (5 bases). The V end was cut by 7 bases, the J end by 5 bases, with 14 bases between. This CDR3 contains 13 residues. Germline V lookup: CDR1 SEHNR, CDR2 FQNEAQ (reference sequence).

The chain is built from TRBV6-4 and TRBJ1-1; D is unresolved. V gave up 2 bases and J gave up 7 bases, with 23 bases separating them. Germline lookup yields CDR1 MRHNA and CDR2 SNTAGT. This CDR3 contains 17 residues. The CDR3 nucleotides are TGTGCCAGCAGTGACCCGAGACACCGTGCCGCAGTAGATGAAGCTTTCTTT. Residues: CASSDPRHRAAVDEAFF.

The sample holds one count of this clone. J is TRBJ1-4 and V is TRBV5-6; D may be TRBD1 (5 bases). The CDR3 length is 15 residues. Deletions cut 1 base from V and 6 bases from J, with 13 bases between. Germline CDR1 and CDR2: SGHDT and YYEEEE. In nucleotides, the CDR3 is TGTGCCAGCAGCTTGCGGCAGGGAGGGCATGAAAAACTGTTTTTT. Protein product: CASSLRQGGHEKLFF.

The V and J genes are TRBV19 and TRBJ1-4; D uncertain. CDR1 LNHDA and CDR2 SQIVND come from the germline V gene (reference sequence). V was cut by 2 bases and J by 7 bases, with 17 bases left in between. This CDR3 region has 16 residues. CDR3 nucleotide sequence: TGTGCCAGTAGTATATCCACAGCCGGATACGCTGAAAAACTGTTTTTT. It codes for CASSISTAGYAEKLFF.

J is TRBJ2-7 and V is TRBV19; D remains unclear. V was shortened by 1 base and J by 2 bases, with 9 bases between the two germline ends. This CDR3 region has 14 residues. Germline CDR1 and CDR2: LNHDA and SQIVND (reference sequence). This CDR3 is CASSIVDGPYEQYF. The CDR3 nucleotides are TGTGCCAGTAGTATAGTGGATGGCCCCTACGAGCAGTACTTC.

Only one count was recorded for this clone. The CDR3 is CASSFGDRGYTIYF. The CDR3 DNA reads as TGTGCCAGCAGTTTTGGCGACAGGGGTTACACCATATATTTT. The rearrangement links TRBV6-5 to TRBJ1-3; TRBD1 aligns across 8 bases. The trim removed 4 bases at V and 8 bases at J, leaving 7 bases unmatched. The CDR3 runs to 14 residues. The germline gives CDR1 MNHEY, CDR2 SVGAGI.

Comments on this clone: Other nucleotide sequences from this sample produce the same CDR3. The chain carries TRBV19 and TRBJ2-2; D gene ambiguous. Germline CDR1 LNHDA, CDR2 SQIVND (reference sequence). V dropped 3 bases and J dropped 5 bases, with 4 bases sitting between them. This CDR3 has 12 residues. The CDR3 region has the DNA TGTGCCAGTAGTATTGGAACCGGGGAGCTGTTTTTT. Protein product: CASSIGTGELFF.

This chain links TRBV5-1 with TRBJ1-1; the D gene is possibly TRBD1 (5 bases). Germline-derived CDR1 and CDR2 are SGHRS and YFSETQ. Trimming shortened V by 0 bases and J by 1 base, and 10 bases separated the two germline ends. The CDR3 length is 15 residues. The DNA of the CDR3 is TGCGCCAGCAGCTTGGAGTTCACAGGGAACACTGAAGCTTTCTTT. As protein: CASSLEFTGNTEAFF.

The chain is built from TRBV18 and TRBJ1-6, with 9 bases that match TRBD1. The V segment lost 2 bases and the J segment 9 bases; nucleotides outside the gene matches: 2. Germline V CDR1 and CDR2: KGHSH, LQKENI. The CDR3 is 14 amino acids. This chain's CDR3 is CASSPGTGISPLHF. The CDR3 nucleotides are TGTGCCAGCTCACCAGGGACAGGGATTTCACCCCTCCACTTT.

The V call is TRBV19, the J call TRBJ1-1, with 8 bases that match TRBD1. The CDR3 is 13 residues long. Germline V CDR1 and CDR2: LNHDA, SQIVND (reference sequence). Trimming cost V 6 bases and J 4 bases; bases outside gene matches: 4. As DNA, the CDR3 is TGTGCCAGTAGGATGACAGGGGTCACTGAAGCTTTCTTT. Its protein product is CASRMTGVTEAFF.

The rearrangement links TRBV5-4 to TRBJ2-3; 10 positions agree with TRBD1. CDR3 length equals 16 residues. Trimming removed 4 bases from V and 2 bases from J; junction bases left unmatched: 7. CDR1 and CDR2 from the germline V gene are SGHNT and YYREEE (reference sequence). CDR3 DNA: TGTGCCAGCAGCCCGGACAGGGGGGGGGTCACAGATACGCAGTATTTT. The encoded protein is CASSPDRGGVTDTQYF.

CDR3 amino acids: CASSPGPIQQFF. CDR3 DNA: TGCGCCAGCAGCCCAGGGCCCATTCAGCAGTTCTTC. J is TRBJ2-1 and V is TRBV5-1; TRBD1 might be the D (5 bases). The germline V and J ends were trimmed by 4 bases and 11 bases, with 13 bases remaining between them. This CDR3 is 12 amino acids long. CDR1 is SGHRS and CDR2 is YFSETQ in the germline V gene.

The V call is TRBV9, the J call TRBJ1-1; D is perhaps TRBD1 (5 bases). The CDR3 covers 15 residues. Trimming removed 2 bases at V and 5 bases at J, with 16 bases between. Germline values: CDR1 SGDLS, CDR2 YYNGEE. CDR3 in amino acids: CASSVDGGKWTEAFF. CDR3 bases: TGTGCCAGCAGCGTTGATGGGGGAAAGTGGACTGAAGCTTTCTTT.

The CDR3 reads CASSRQITDTQYF. Written as DNA, the CDR3 is TGTGCCAGCAGCCGACAAATCACAGATACGCAGTATTTT. The chain links TRBV27 to TRBJ2-3; D is ambiguous. V was trimmed by 6 bases and J by 2 bases, leaving 9 bases between them. Germline CDR1 is MNHEY and CDR2 is SMNVEV (reference sequence). CDR3 length: 13 residues.

The CDR3: CSVETRKDYNEQFF. Written as DNA, the CDR3 is TGCAGCGTTGAAACCCGCAAAGACTACAATGAGCAGTTCTTC. The chain couples TRBV29-1 to TRBJ2-1; D is uncertain. V was trimmed by 2 bases and J by 3 bases, leaving 11 bases between them. Germline V CDR1 and CDR2: SQVTM, ANQGSEA. The CDR3 length is 14 residues.

This chain joins TRBV10-2 and TRBJ1-1; 7 nucleotides line up with TRBD1. CDR1 WSHSY and CDR2 SAAADI come from the germline V gene. There are 13 residues in the CDR3. Trimming at V came to 7 bases and at J to 4 bases, leaving 6 bases not matched to a gene. CDR3 in DNA: TGCGCCAGCAAAGAAAAGGGGGCCACTGAAGCTTTCTTT. Protein: CASKEKGATEAFF.

This chain joins TRBV6-5 and TRBJ2-3; 8 nucleotides agree with TRBD2. CDR1 is MNHEY and CDR2 is SVGAGI in the germline V gene. The CDR3 runs to 15 residues. With 2 bases clipped from V and 4 bases from J, the junction kept 5 bases outside the gene matches. The CDR3 sequence: CASSYTRGASDTQYF. The CDR3 nucleotides read TGTGCCAGCAGTTACACGCGGGGGGCCTCAGATACGCAGTATTTT.

This clone has just a few counts. This sequence joins TRBV6-2 or TRBV6-3 and TRBJ1-2; 7 bases align to TRBD1. Germline assignment: CDR1 MNHEY and CDR2 SVGEGT. The CDR3 is 14 amino acids. V dropped 0 bases and J dropped 4; count of bases not matched to a gene: 2. The CDR3 bases are TGTGCCAGCAGTTACTCGGGGACAGTCTATGGCTACACCTTC. Translated: CASSYSGTVYGYTF.

This sequence joins TRBV6-1 and TRBJ1-4; no firm D call. The V gene's germline CDR1 is MNHNS and CDR2 SASEGT. Trimming removed 3 bases from V and 10 bases from J, with 15 bases in between. The CDR3 contains 14 residues. The CDR3 loop is CASSEGLPLGKLFF. The CDR3 region has the DNA TGTGCCAGCAGTGAGGGTCTCCCGTTAGGAAAACTGTTTTTT.